The 11 T cell receptor beta chains below come from one sample, sequenced in a study of shared clonotypes between healthy human individuals. Produced via immunoSEQ multiplex PCR; TCRdb's table is partial and in-frame only. This table has some 500,000 clones, 90% to 97% appearing once. Sequencing input: naive CD4+ T cells sorted from blood. Subset here: CD45RA+ positively selected. The receptors come from a woman in her 30s in good health.

This CDR3 reads CASSFSFLNTGELFF. CDR3 bases: TGTGCCAGCAGTTTCAGCTTCTTAAACACCGGGGAGCTGTTTTTT. This chain joins TRBV28 and TRBJ2-2; D is undetermined. Between the trimmed V and J ends, which lost 3 bases and 2 bases, there was a span of 10 bases. Germline V gene lookup returns CDR1 MDHEN and CDR2 SYDVKM. The CDR3 loop spans 15 amino acids.

The chain joins TRBV19 to TRBJ1-2, with 7 nucleotides matching TRBD1. Germline CDR1 and CDR2: LNHDA and SQIVND (reference sequence). Trimming cost V 3 bases and J 8 bases; bases outside gene matches: 12. The CDR3 is made up of 15 amino acids. This CDR3 reads CASSIMGQTNEGYTF. For the CDR3, the DNA is TGTGCCAGTAGTATTATGGGACAGACGAATGAAGGCTACACCTTC.

The rearrangement uses TRBV7-7 and TRBJ2-5; D remains ambiguous. This CDR3 comprises 15 residues. Germline V gives CDR1 SSHAT, CDR2 FNYEAQ (reference sequence). V was clipped by 2 bases and J by 2 bases, with 12 bases between them. The CDR3 DNA follows: TGTGCCAGCAGCTTAAAACTCCTGATACAAGAGACCCAGTACTTC. It codes for CASSLKLLIQETQYF.

The V and J genes are TRBV2 and TRBJ2-5; 8 bases fit TRBD1. Looked up from germline, CDR1 is SNHLY and CDR2 is FYNNEI. The CDR3 runs 15 residues. V dropped 4 bases and J dropped 5; count of bases not matched to a gene: 9. The DNA of the CDR3 is TGTGCCAGCAGTGCCGGGTCAGGGGGCCAGGAGACCCAGTACTTC. Translated, it gives CASSAGSGGQETQYF.

This clone was seen just once. The gene calls are TRBV6-1 and TRBJ2-7; TRBD2 matches 7 bases. The CDR3 runs to 15 residues. The germline CDR1 and CDR2 sequences are MNHNS and SASEGT. Trimming cost V 4 bases and J 0 bases; bases outside gene matches: 6. The CDR3, as DNA: TGTGCCAGCAGTGCCCCTAGCGGTCTCTCCTACGAGCAGTACTTC. It codes for CASSAPSGLSYEQYF.

This clone showed up just once. The chain uses TRBV11-2 and TRBJ2-1; the match to TRBD2 covers 14 bases. J gave up 8 bases and V 3 bases, and 9 bases lay outside the gene matches. Germline V CDR1 and CDR2: SGHAT, FQNNGV. There are 17 residues in the CDR3. The chain's CDR3 is CASSFGLAGGKSHEQFF. DNA for the CDR3: TGTGCCAGCAGCTTCGGACTAGCGGGAGGAAAGTCCCATGAGCAGTTCTTC. The full variable domain, with the rest looked up from reference TRBV11-2 and TRBJ2-1, is EAGVAQSPRYKIIEKRQSVAFWCNPISGHATLYWYQQILGQGPKLLIQFQNNGVVDDSQLPKDRFSAERLKGVDSTLKIQPAKLEDSAVYLCASSFGLAGGKSHEQFFGPGTRLTVL.

This clone came up once. This chain joins TRBV2 and TRBJ2-2, with D possibly being TRBD1 (6 bases). Trimming took off 8 bases at V and 2 bases at J, with 15 bases between the two ends. The CDR3 extends over 15 amino acids. Germline V gene sequence: CDR1 SNHLY, CDR2 FYNNEI. The CDR3 DNA follows: TGTGCCAGCGGGCGTTTACAGGGTAACACCGGGGAGCTGTTTTTT. Protein sequence: CASGRLQGNTGELFF.

The chain recombines TRBV6-5 with TRBJ2-5, with 8 bases that match TRBD2. V lost 4 bases, J lost 4 bases, and 11 bases stayed unmatched. CDR3 length equals 16 residues. In germline, CDR1 is MNHEY, CDR2 SVGAGI. The CDR3 coding sequence is TGTGCCAGCAGTTCCTCCTTAGCGGGACGGGGAGAGACCCAGTACTTC. This encodes CASSSSLAGRGETQYF.

This rearrangement joins TRBV5-4 to TRBJ1-1, with TRBD1 matching over 8 bases. With V trimmed by 3 bases and J by 6 bases, 1 base remained unmatched. Germline V gives CDR1 SGHNT, CDR2 YYREEE (reference sequence). This CDR3 is built from 12 residues. The CDR3 loop reads CASSSQGAEAFF. The DNA of the CDR3 is TGTGCCAGCAGCTCACAGGGGGCTGAAGCTTTCTTT.

This clone appeared a single time. The rearrangement links TRBV4-2 to TRBJ1-1; no definite D call. Per the germline V gene, CDR1 is LGHNA and CDR2 is YNFKEQ. The ends were cut back, 3 bases at V and 5 bases at J, with 4 bases in the middle. This CDR3 is 11 amino acids long. CDR3 DNA: TGTGCCAGCAGCCAGGGGACTGAAGCTTTCTTT. Translating gives CASSQGTEAFF.

The chain has TRBV5-4 and TRBJ2-2, with 7 bases fitting TRBD2. The CDR3 sequence is 16 residues long. Germline CDR1 SGHNT, CDR2 YYREEE (reference sequence). The J segment lost 4 bases and the V segment lost 1 base, leaving 7 bases of the junction unmatched. CDR3 sequence reads: CASSLSGTDITGELFF. Here the CDR3 DNA reads TGTGCCAGCAGCTTGAGCGGGACCGACATCACCGGGGAGCTGTTTTTT.